A single sample gave rise to the 20 T cell receptor beta chains below, sequenced in a study of CD8 T cells in Susac syndrome. With random hexamers, reverse transcription was performed on about 0.45 to 1 ug of RNA. Via MiXCR, TCRdb re-called the immunoSEQ multiplex PCR reads, giving one row per CDR3 protein. The sample lists tens of thousands of distinct CDR3 sequences, 90% to 95% seen once, with roughly 0.16% in the top ten. The source material was CD4+ T cells from PBMCs. The receptors originated from a human donor with Susac syndrome.

The V call is TRBV2, the J call TRBJ2-7; 8 bases align to TRBD2. The junction had 3 bases not matched to a gene; V was cut back by 5 bases and J by 6 bases. Per the germline V gene, CDR1 is SNHLY and CDR2 is FYNNEI. The CDR3 is 12 amino acids. Here the CDR3 DNA reads TGTGCCAGCAGTTCCAGCGGGGGCGAGCAGTACTTC. Amino acids: CASSSSGGEQYF.

This clonotype was seen only once. The chain recombines TRBV5-1 with TRBJ2-5, with a possible D match to TRBD2 (6 bases). V lost 5 bases to trimming and J lost 5 bases, with 13 bases between them. Looked up from germline, CDR1 is SGHRS and CDR2 is YFSETQ. The CDR3 has 13 amino acids. CDR3 region: CASRGGDLETQYF. Here the CDR3 DNA reads TGCGCCAGCAGGGGCGGGGACCTGGAGACCCAGTACTTC.

V gene TRBV28 combines with J gene TRBJ2-6; D may be TRBD1 (5 bases). There are 20 residues in the CDR3. Per the germline V gene, CDR1 is MDHEN and CDR2 is SYDVKM. The germline V and J ends were trimmed by 7 bases and 4 bases, with 29 bases remaining between them. This CDR3 is CASNSYPTARLRTGANVLTF. The CDR3 DNA is TGTGCCAGCAATTCCTACCCGACGGCCCGGTTGAGGACAGGGGCCAACGTCCTGACTTTC.

The chain recombines TRBV28 with TRBJ2-7; either TRBD1 or TRBD2 may fit D (6 bases each). The CDR3 is made up of 13 amino acids. Germline V CDR1 and CDR2: MDHEN, SYDVKM. V was cut by 6 bases and J by 5 bases, with 14 bases left in between. CDR3 protein: CASSDSRGDEQYF. The CDR3 bases are TGTGCCAGCAGCGATTCAAGGGGGGACGAGCAGTACTTC.

The V call is TRBV23-1, the J call TRBJ2-4, with D perhaps matching TRBD1 (6 bases). TRBV23-1 is reported as an ORF; its role is uncertain. Trimming took off 3 bases at V and 2 bases at J, with 23 bases between the two ends. CDR3 length: 19 residues. The CDR3: CASSHPILDSPFTKNIQYF. The DNA of the CDR3 is TGCGCCAGCAGTCACCCGATCCTGGACAGCCCCTTTACCAAAAACATTCAGTACTTC.

The rearrangement uses TRBV7-2 and TRBJ2-3; 8 positions match TRBD2. Germline CDR1 reads SGHTA; CDR2 reads FQGNSA. Germline trimming cut 1 base from V and 5 bases from J; bases unmatched to any gene: 11. The CDR3 sequence is 17 residues long. The CDR3, as DNA: TGTGCCAGCAGCTTAGGGGAGCCGGGGGGGCCGATAGATACGCAGTATTTT. Its translation is CASSLGEPGGPIDTQYF.

The chain uses TRBV11-1 and TRBJ1-1; 9 nucleotides match TRBD1. Trimming at V came to 5 bases and at J to 3 bases, leaving 7 bases not matched to a gene. Germline-derived CDR1 and CDR2 are SGHAT and FQDESV (reference sequence). This CDR3 is 15 amino acids long. The chain's CDR3 is CASSAGQGRHTEAFF. The CDR3 region has the DNA TGTGCCAGCAGCGCGGGACAGGGAAGGCACACTGAAGCTTTCTTT.

This sequence joins TRBV7-3 and TRBJ1-6; D is uncertain. The CDR3 extends over 15 amino acids. V was clipped by 2 bases and J by 7 bases, with 12 bases between them. CDR1 and CDR2 (germline): SGHTA, FQGTGA. CDR3 sequence: CASSLVPGRNSPLHF. The CDR3 DNA reads TGTGCCAGCAGCTTAGTTCCGGGGAGGAATTCACCCCTCCACTTT.

The J gene is TRBJ1-4, the V gene TRBV6-5, with TRBD1 matching 9 bases. Germline CDR1 MNHEY, CDR2 SVGAGI. V lost 2 bases and J lost 2; bases outside the gene matches: 6. CDR3 length: 17 amino acids. This CDR3 reads CASSYTHRGRTNEKLFF. The CDR3 region has the DNA TGTGCCAGCAGTTACACCCACAGGGGGCGGACTAATGAAAAACTGTTTTTT.

V gene TRBV15 combines with J gene TRBJ2-1; no clear D gene. V was pared by 5 bases and J by 11 bases, with 10 bases between. The CDR3 consists of 11 residues. CDR1 and CDR2 (germline): LNHNV, YYDKDF (reference sequence). CDR3 nucleotides: TGTGCCACCAGCGGCTCGTCGCAGCAGTTCTTC. Its translation: CATSGSSQQFF.

The rearrangement links TRBV7-2 to TRBJ1-4, with 9 positions matching TRBD1. The J segment lost 8 bases and the V segment lost 4 bases, leaving 8 bases of the junction unmatched. From germline, CDR1 is SGHTA and CDR2 FQGNSA. CDR3 length equals 15 residues. The DNA for the CDR3 is TGTGCCAGCAGCTATCGACAGGGGGGAAGCGAAAAACTGTTTTTT. It encodes CASSYRQGGSEKLFF.

The chain joins TRBV3-1 to TRBJ1-2, with D hard to call. The CDR3 has 17 amino acids. The germline gives CDR1 LGHDT, CDR2 YNNKEL (reference sequence). Trimming left V 2 bases short and J 2 bases short, with 18 bases between. CDR3 sequence (DNA): TGTGCCAGCAGCCAATCGAGCGCGACACGACTAAACTATGGCTACACCTTC. This translates into CASSQSSATRLNYGYTF.

Here the CDR3 DNA reads TGTGCCACCAGTCGCAGGAGCTCCTACAATGAGCAGTTCTTC. It yields the protein CATSRRSSYNEQFF. The V and J genes are TRBV15 and TRBJ2-1; D is ambiguous. CDR1 and CDR2 (germline): LNHNV, YYDKDF (reference sequence). The CDR3 is 14 amino acids. Trimming took off 6 bases at V and 0 bases at J, with 9 bases between the two ends.

This clonotype was seen a single time. CDR3 DNA sequence: TGTGCCAGCAGTTACGGCGGGGGTTCCTACAATGAGCAGTTCTTC. Translating it yields CASSYGGGSYNEQFF. The V call is TRBV6-5, the J call TRBJ2-1; TRBD2 matches 7 bases. V lost 2 bases, J lost 1 base, and 2 bases stayed unmatched. The CDR3 loop spans 15 amino acids. CDR1 and CDR2 from the germline V gene are MNHEY and SVGAGI.

The chain uses TRBV4-3 and TRBJ2-3; a possible D gene is TRBD1 (6 bases). Germline values: CDR1 LGHNA, CDR2 YSLEER. V was trimmed by 0 bases and J by 2 bases, leaving 12 bases between them. The CDR3 is made up of 16 amino acids. The CDR3 region is CASSQDRTGLTDTQYF. CDR3 sequence (DNA): TGCGCCAGCAGCCAAGACCGCACAGGGCTCACAGATACGCAGTATTTT.

This clonotype was seen only once. This chain links TRBV7-9 with TRBJ2-3, with TRBD2 as a possible D gene (5 bases). V lost 4 bases, J lost 5 bases, and 10 bases lay in between. Germline V gene lookup returns CDR1 SEHNR and CDR2 FQNEAQ (reference sequence). This CDR3 region has 13 residues. The CDR3 nucleotides read TGTGCCAGCAGCTCCCTAGCTAGAGATACGCAGTATTTT. The encoded protein is CASSSLARDTQYF.

The gene calls are TRBV6-1 and TRBJ1-5; D is unresolved. CDR3 size: 15 residues. Germline V lookup: CDR1 MNHNS, CDR2 SASEGT. With 1 base removed from V and 6 bases from J, the gap between germline ends came to 13 bases. This CDR3 reads CASSEVAQWGQPQHF. CDR3 DNA sequence: TGTGCCAGCAGTGAAGTGGCACAGTGGGGTCAGCCCCAGCATTTT.

The chain uses TRBV4-3 and TRBJ1-5, with TRBD1 as a possible D gene (5 bases). The CDR3 totals 17 residues. CDR1 and CDR2 from the germline V gene are LGHNA and YSLEER. With 0 bases removed from V and 5 bases from J, the gap between germline ends came to 17 bases. The CDR3 spells CASSQDSGGVRHQPQHF. The CDR3 DNA is TGCGCCAGCAGCCAAGATTCTGGAGGGGTCCGTCATCAGCCCCAGCATTTT.

J is TRBJ2-7 and V is TRBV19; 10 bases line up with TRBD1. The CDR3 has 16 residues. J gave up 6 bases and V 6 bases, and 14 bases lay outside the gene matches. Germline V gene lookup returns CDR1 LNHDA and CDR2 SQIVND (reference sequence). The CDR3 DNA sequence: TGTGCCAGTAGGCCTTTGGGCCCGGGACAGGGGATCGAGCAGTACTTC. Its protein product is CASRPLGPGQGIEQYF.

The chain couples TRBV20-1 to TRBJ2-7; 12 positions agree with TRBD2. The CDR3 spans 17 residues. Trimming removed 5 bases from V and 1 base from J; junction bases left unmatched: 12. From germline, CDR1 is DFQATT and CDR2 SNEGSKA (reference sequence). The CDR3 sequence: CSAGTSGYLANSYEQYF. CDR3 DNA sequence: TGCAGTGCTGGGACTAGCGGGTACCTGGCGAATTCCTACGAGCAGTACTTC.